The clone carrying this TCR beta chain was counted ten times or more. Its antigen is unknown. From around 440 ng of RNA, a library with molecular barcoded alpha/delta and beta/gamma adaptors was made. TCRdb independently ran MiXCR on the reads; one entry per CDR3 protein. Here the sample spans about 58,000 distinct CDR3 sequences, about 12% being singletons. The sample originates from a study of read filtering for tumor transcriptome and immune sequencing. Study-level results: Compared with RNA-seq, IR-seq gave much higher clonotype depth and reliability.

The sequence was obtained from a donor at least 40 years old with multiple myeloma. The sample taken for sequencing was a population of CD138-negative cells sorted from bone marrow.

The CDR3 bases are TGCAGTGCTAGGCGAGTTAGCGGGTATGAGCAGTTCTTC. This sequence encodes CSARRVSGYEQFF. The J gene is TRBJ2-1, the V gene TRBV20-1; 7 bases line up with TRBD2. Germline CDR1 and CDR2: DFQATT and SNEGSKA (reference sequence). Trimming at V came to 3 bases and at J to 8 bases, leaving 7 bases not matched to a gene. The CDR3 is made up of 13 amino acids.